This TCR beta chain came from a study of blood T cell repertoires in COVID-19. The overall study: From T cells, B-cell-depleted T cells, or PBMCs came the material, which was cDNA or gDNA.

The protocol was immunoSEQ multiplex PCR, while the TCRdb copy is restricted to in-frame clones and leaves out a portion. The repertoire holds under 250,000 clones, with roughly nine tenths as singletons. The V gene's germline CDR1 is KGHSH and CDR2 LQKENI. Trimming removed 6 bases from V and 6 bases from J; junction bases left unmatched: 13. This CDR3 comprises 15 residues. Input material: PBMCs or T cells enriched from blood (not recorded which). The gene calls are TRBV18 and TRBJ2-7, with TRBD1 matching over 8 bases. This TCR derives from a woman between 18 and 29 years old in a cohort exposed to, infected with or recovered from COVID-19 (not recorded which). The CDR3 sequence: CASSPASDRAGEQYF. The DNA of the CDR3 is TGTGCCAGCTCGCCCGCATCGGACAGGGCGGGCGAGCAGTACTTC.